Described below is a single TCR beta chain sequence and its context. In the original analysis: Amplification with reference gene primers provided the estimates of nucleated cell counts. Generated by immunoSEQ multiplex PCR, the TCRdb table keeps only in-frame clones and is missing some. That table is the source of V, J and clone size, and D and trimming were worked out from the DNA. The data contain approximately 220,000 clones, roughly 90% of them singletons. There are 15 residues in the CDR3. The ends lost 4 bases at V and 5 bases at J; junction bases unmatched: 8. Germline V lookup: CDR1 SGDLS, CDR2 YYNGEE. This entry is derived from a study of blood T cell repertoires in COVID-19. Participant-reported clinical history was the basis for cohort assignment. Either two negative PCRs, clearance, or symptom resolution qualified Cohort 3 donors as recovered.

V and J are TRBV9 and TRBJ1-1, with 10 bases aligning to TRBD1. This sequence was found in a young woman who had recovered from COVID-19. The sequencing input was PBMCs or T cells enriched from blood (not recorded which). CDR3: CASSKLTGGLTEAFF. For the CDR3, the DNA is TGTGCCAGCAGCAAATTGACAGGGGGCTTGACTGAAGCTTTCTTT.